Given below is one TCR beta chain in context. The sample comes from a study of regulatory T cells in long-lasting Graves disease. Both iRepertoire HTBI primers and Arm-PCR of CDR3 regions were used to build the TCR beta libraries. Original data processing: The identification of roughly 62 TRBV and some 15 TRBJ segments was made across samples. TCRdb redid the calling of the multiplex PCR reads with MiXCR, one entry per CDR3 protein. The V and J calls were determined by TCRdb, not by the authors. The table records roughly 420,000 distinct CDR3 sequences, roughly 17% of them present only once. The length of the CDR3 is 16 residues. With V trimmed by 4 bases and J by 2 bases, 1 base remained unmatched. The V gene's germline CDR1 is KGHDR and CDR2 SFDVKD. Specified time point: newly diagnosed GD, antithyroid drugs for less than 3 months. Making the TCR library involved RNA that had been extracted from PBMCs.

The data were also submitted as part of a second study, on T cells in Graves' hyperthyroidism and ophthalmopathy. From that report: The primer set for the first-round RT-PCR of the TCR CDR3 was HTBI.

The chain couples TRBV24-1 to TRBJ2-7; TRBD2 matches at 16 bases. This TCR came from a woman younger than 30 with Graves disease. The sequenced sample was peripheral blood mononuclear cells (PBMCs), obtained at new diagnosis, from a patient treated with antithyroid drugs. The CDR3: CATSEGLAGGPYEQYF. The CDR3, as DNA: TGTGCCACCAGTGAGGGACTAGCGGGAGGGCCCTACGAGCAGTACTTC.